This T cell receptor beta chain was retrieved from a study of regulatory T cells in long-lasting Graves disease. Study-wide background: Freshly diagnosed Graves' patients had used antithyroid drugs for under 3 months. Study findings and constraints: Accuracy may have been reduced by the small sample size. Patients with persistent Graves' had lower TCR diversity than newly diagnosed patients.

TCR beta libraries were built with iRepertoire HTBI primers and Arm-PCR of CDR3 regions. In TCRdb, the multiplex PCR reads were re-called with MiXCR into one record per CDR3 protein. The profile shows 350,000 to 450,000 distinct CDR3 sequences, over 15% of them singletons. Specified time point: newly diagnosed GD, antithyroid drugs for less than 3 months. Researchers made the TCR library from RNA that was extracted from PBMCs. This clonotype showed up many times. Its antigen is unidentified. Germline V CDR1 and CDR2: DFQATT, SNEGSKA (reference sequence). The ends lost 0 bases at V and 0 bases at J; junction bases unmatched: 12. This CDR3 has 18 amino acids. The data were also submitted as part of a second study, on T cells in Graves' hyperthyroidism and ophthalmopathy.

This sequence originates from a man aged 40-49 years with Graves disease. The V gene is TRBV20-1, the J gene TRBJ2-3; TRBD2 matches at 7 bases. Sequencing was performed on peripheral blood mononuclear cells (PBMCs), taken at new diagnosis, from a patient treated with antithyroid drugs. CDR3 nucleotide sequence: TGCAGTGCTAGAGATCTGATAGGGACTACTTCTAGCACAGATACGCAGTATTTT. Translating it yields CSARDLIGTTSSTDTQYF.